Each of the 8 T cell receptor beta chains below was sequenced from the same sample in a study of human T cells and chemical hapten exposure. Time point meaning: pre-sensitization, week 0. Treatment: therapeutic diphenylcyclopropenone sensitization with weekly scalp DPC. TCRdb fed the RACE reads into MiXCR, producing one record per CDR3 protein. The sample includes 350,000 to 450,000 distinct CDR3 sequences, 4.5% to 6% of them seen just once. Sequencing was performed on whole blood, taken in connection with sensitization to the hapten diphenylcyclopropenone (DPC). The receptors were sampled from a woman aged 50 to 60 with alopecia areata. Some clones in this sample may be carry-over from other donors' samples.

This clonotype showed up many times. The CDR3 coding sequence is TGTGCCAGCTCACCTTTTACGACTAGCGGGAGGGAGCAGTACTTC. This encodes CASSPFTTSGREQYF. The chain combines TRBV18 with TRBJ2-7; 13 positions agree with TRBD2. Germline V gives CDR1 KGHSH, CDR2 LQKENI. This CDR3 spans 15 amino acids. Trimming took 3 bases from V and 7 from J; bases not matched to a gene: 6.

This clonotype was counted at least ten times. This sequence joins TRBV6-5 and TRBJ1-1; D is possibly TRBD1 (5 bases). Germline lookup yields CDR1 MNHEY and CDR2 SVGAGI. Trimming removed 2 bases from V and 4 bases from J, with 11 bases in between. There are 14 residues in the CDR3. The CDR3 sequence: CASSYGGTGTEAFF. The CDR3 region has the DNA TGTGCCAGCAGTTACGGGGGAACGGGCACTGAAGCTTTCTTT.

This clonotype has at least ten counts. The chain has TRBV11-2 and TRBJ2-3; 8 bases fit TRBD2. Germline V CDR1 and CDR2: SGHAT, FQNNGV. CDR3 size: 16 residues. The J segment lost 4 bases and the V segment lost 5 bases, leaving 11 bases of the junction unmatched. The CDR3 bases are TGTGCCAGCAGCCCTGGCCCGGGGGGGGCGTCAGATACGCAGTATTTT. Translation: CASSPGPGGASDTQYF.

This clonotype was seen at least ten times. The V and J genes are TRBV15 and TRBJ1-5; TRBD1 matches 8 bases. V trimming: 5 bases; J trimming: 2 bases; junction bases outside the gene matches: 8. CDR3 length: 16 residues. The germline CDR1 and CDR2 sequences are LNHNV and YYDKDF (reference sequence). CDR3 nucleotide sequence: TGTGCCACCAGCCGGACAGGGTGGGAAGGCAATCAGCCCCAGCATTTT. Translated: CATSRTGWEGNQPQHF.

The sample holds many counts of this clonotype. The chain combines TRBV5-5 with TRBJ1-1; D may be TRBD1 (5 bases). CDR3 size: 14 residues. The germline gives CDR1 SGHKS, CDR2 YYEKEE (reference sequence). The V gene lost 0 bases and the J gene lost 7 bases, with 13 bases spanning the gap. CDR3 DNA sequence: TGTGCCAGCAGCTTGGCTGGCAGGGTTGGTGAAGCTTTCTTT. Translating gives CASSLAGRVGEAFF. The complete variable domain, with remaining parts taken from reference TRBV5-5 and TRBJ1-1, reads DAGVTQSPTHLIKTRGQQVTLRCSPISGHKSVSWYQQVLGQGPQFIFQYYEKEERGRGNFPDRFSARQFPNYSSELNVNALLLGDSALYLCASSLAGRVGEAFFGQGTRLTVV.

This clonotype was observed a few times. This chain uses TRBV20-1 with TRBJ1-4; the D gene is possibly TRBD1 (6 bases). V shed 1 base and J shed 7 bases, with 13 bases lying between them. In germline, CDR1 is DFQATT, CDR2 SNEGSKA (reference sequence). The CDR3 covers 14 residues. CDR3 nucleotides: TGCAGTGCTAGAGCGGACAGCCACCCTGAAAAACTGTTTTTT. Residues: CSARADSHPEKLFF.

This clonotype was recorded many times. The chain combines TRBV29-1 with TRBJ1-4; D not resolved. In germline, CDR1 is SQVTM, CDR2 ANQGSEA. The CDR3 is made up of 11 amino acids. V dropped 6 bases and J dropped 6 bases, with 8 bases sitting between them. The CDR3 DNA is TGCAGCGTAATAATTTATGAAAAACTGTTTTTT. Protein sequence: CSVIIYEKLFF.

The chain has TRBV20-1 and TRBJ2-1; 9 bases fit TRBD1. With V trimmed by 0 bases and J by 4 bases, 7 bases remained unmatched. Looked up from germline, CDR1 is DFQATT and CDR2 is SNEGSKA (reference sequence). This CDR3 is built from 16 residues. The chain's CDR3 is CSARDPGQGRYNEQFF. DNA of the CDR3: TGCAGTGCTAGAGATCCGGGACAGGGAAGATACAATGAGCAGTTCTTC.